Sequencing of this T cell receptor beta chain was carried out in a study of blood T cell repertoires in COVID-19. In the original processing: Scientists estimated how many nucleated cells there were by amplifying reference gene primers. The table came from immunoSEQ multiplex PCR; TCRdb's copy has only in-frame clones and leaves some out. The V and J calls and the clone size are those of that table, but D and trimming were determined from the DNA. Of roughly 240,000 clones listed, 83% are singletons. Participants were aged 18 to 89 years from about two dozen US areas. Participant reports of clinical history set cohort assignment. Individuals in the exposed group had encountered a COVID-19 case within 2 weeks preceding study entry. CDR3 length: 16 residues. J was trimmed by 3 bases and V by 5 bases; bases with no gene match: 9. The germline V gene has CDR1 SGHVS and CDR2 FQNEAQ.

The TCR originated in a woman aged 40-49 years who had been exposed to COVID-19. What was sequenced was PBMCs or T cells enriched from blood (not recorded which). The chain joins TRBV7-8 to TRBJ2-2, with TRBD2 matching 7 bases. CDR3 loop: CASSTGGRGYTGELFF. For the CDR3, the DNA is TGTGCCAGCAGCACGGGGGGACGTGGGTACACCGGGGAGCTGTTTTTT.